This T cell receptor (beta chain) is from a study of CD8+ T cells in alopecia areata. Study outcomes and limitations: Lesional scalp, notably in alopecia totalis/universalis, had clonality above that of normal scalp. Sharing of TCR sequences between patients (possibly for HLA-related reasons) was less clear than in mice.

Once RNA had been extracted, it was reverse transcribed into cDNA to act as the sequencing template. Produced via immunoSEQ multiplex PCR; TCRdb's table is partial and in-frame only. The data show more than 200,000 clones, around two thirds seen once. Lesional scalp tissue (obtained by punch biopsy) and peripheral blood were collected from alopecia areata patients. The CDR3 is made up of 14 amino acids. Trimming removed 0 bases from V and 3 bases from J, with 10 bases in between. CDR1 and CDR2 from the germline V gene are SGHRS and YFSETQ. A remark on this clone: Its antigen is not identified.

This sequence joins TRBV5-1 and TRBJ2-7; either TRBD1 or TRBD2 may supply D (6 bases each). Sequencing was performed on CD4+ T cells sorted from blood, taken at week 0. The TCR was taken from a human donor with alopecia areata. The CDR3 sequence: CASSLDGGLYEQYF. The CDR3 nucleotides read TGCGCCAGCAGCTTGGATGGGGGGCTCTACGAGCAGTACTTC.